The T cell receptor beta chain described here comes from a study of cytomegalovirus exposure and HLA in healthy donors. The sample holds one count of this clone. The CDR3 totals 15 residues. V was pared by 3 bases and J by 7 bases, with 16 bases between. Germline V gene data show CDR1 as SGHRS and CDR2 as YFSETQ. The PCR used 60 Vbeta and 13 Jbeta primers. TCRdb keeps only in-frame clones here, not all; method: immunoSEQ multiplex PCR. The table has under 150,000 clones, 50% to 75% seen once. The TCR sequence derives from a woman aged 35 to 49 in good health and CMV-seronegative. The rearrangement uses TRBV5-1 and TRBJ1-4; maybe TRBD1 (6 bases). Material: PBMCs. CDR3 DNA: TGCGCCAGCAGCTGGGGGCCTAGAGAAGGTGAAAAACTGTTTTTT. The encoded protein is CASSWGPREGEKLFF.